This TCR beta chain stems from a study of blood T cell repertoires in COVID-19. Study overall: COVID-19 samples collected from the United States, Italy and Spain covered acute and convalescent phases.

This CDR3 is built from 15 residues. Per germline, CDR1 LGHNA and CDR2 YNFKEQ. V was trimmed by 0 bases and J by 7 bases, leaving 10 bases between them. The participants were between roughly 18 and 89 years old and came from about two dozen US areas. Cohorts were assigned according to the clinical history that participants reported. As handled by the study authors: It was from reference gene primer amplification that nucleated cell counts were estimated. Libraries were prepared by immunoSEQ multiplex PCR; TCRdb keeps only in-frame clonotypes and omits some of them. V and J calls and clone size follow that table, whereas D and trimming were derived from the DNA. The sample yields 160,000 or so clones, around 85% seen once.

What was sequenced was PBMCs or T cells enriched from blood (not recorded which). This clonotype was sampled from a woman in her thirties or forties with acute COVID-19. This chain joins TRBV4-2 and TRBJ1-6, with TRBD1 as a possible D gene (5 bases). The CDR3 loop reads CASSQDQGENSPLHF. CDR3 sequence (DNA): TGTGCCAGCAGCCAAGATCAGGGTGAGAATTCACCCCTCCACTTT.